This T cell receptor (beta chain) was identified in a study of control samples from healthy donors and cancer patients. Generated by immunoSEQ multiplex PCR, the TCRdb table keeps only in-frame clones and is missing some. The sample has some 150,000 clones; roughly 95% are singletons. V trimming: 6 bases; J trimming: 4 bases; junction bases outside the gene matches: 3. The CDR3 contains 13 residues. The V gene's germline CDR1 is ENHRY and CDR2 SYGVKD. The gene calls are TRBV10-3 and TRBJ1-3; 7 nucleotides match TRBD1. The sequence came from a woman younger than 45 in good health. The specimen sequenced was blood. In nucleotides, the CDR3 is TGTGCCATCAGCCTACAGGGGGGAAACACCATATATTTT. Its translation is CAISLQGGNTIYF.